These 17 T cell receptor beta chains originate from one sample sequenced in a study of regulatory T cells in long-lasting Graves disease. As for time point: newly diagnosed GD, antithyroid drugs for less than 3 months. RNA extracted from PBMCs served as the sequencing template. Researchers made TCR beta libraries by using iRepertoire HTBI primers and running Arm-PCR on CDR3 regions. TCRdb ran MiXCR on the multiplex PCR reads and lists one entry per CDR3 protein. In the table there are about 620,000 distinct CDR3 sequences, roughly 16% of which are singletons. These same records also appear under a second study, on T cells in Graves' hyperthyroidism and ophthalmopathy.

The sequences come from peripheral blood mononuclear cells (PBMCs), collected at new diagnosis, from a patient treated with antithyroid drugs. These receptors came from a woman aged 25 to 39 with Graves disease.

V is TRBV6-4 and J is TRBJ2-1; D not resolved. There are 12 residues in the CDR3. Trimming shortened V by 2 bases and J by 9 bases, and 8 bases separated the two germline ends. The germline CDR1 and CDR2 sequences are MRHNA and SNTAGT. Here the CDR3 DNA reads TGTGCCAGCAGTGACCCCGTGGGTGAGCAGTTCTTC. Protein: CASSDPVGEQFF.

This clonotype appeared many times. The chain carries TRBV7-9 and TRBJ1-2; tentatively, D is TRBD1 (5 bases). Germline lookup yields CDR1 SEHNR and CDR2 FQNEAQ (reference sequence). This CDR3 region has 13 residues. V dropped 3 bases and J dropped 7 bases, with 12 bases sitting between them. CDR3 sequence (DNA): TGTGCCAGCAGCTTTGATACCGGGGGTGGCTACACCTTC. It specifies CASSFDTGGGYTF.

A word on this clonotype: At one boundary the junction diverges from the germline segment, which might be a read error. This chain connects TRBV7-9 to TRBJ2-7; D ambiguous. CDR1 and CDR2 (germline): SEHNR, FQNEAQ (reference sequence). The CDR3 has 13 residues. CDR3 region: CASSLEGSYERYF. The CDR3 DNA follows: TGTGCCAGCAGCTTAGAGGGTTCCTACGAGCGGTACTTC.

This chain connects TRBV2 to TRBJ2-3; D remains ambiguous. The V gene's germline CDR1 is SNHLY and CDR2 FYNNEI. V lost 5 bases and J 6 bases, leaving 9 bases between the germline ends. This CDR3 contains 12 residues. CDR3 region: CASSSKGDTQYF. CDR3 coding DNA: TGTGCCAGCAGTTCGAAAGGGGATACGCAGTATTTT.

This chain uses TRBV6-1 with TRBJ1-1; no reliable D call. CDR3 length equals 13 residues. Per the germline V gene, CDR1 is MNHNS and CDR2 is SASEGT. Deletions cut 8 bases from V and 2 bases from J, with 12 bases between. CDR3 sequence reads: CASERTANTEAFF. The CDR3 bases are TGTGCCAGCGAAAGGACGGCTAACACTGAAGCTTTCTTT.

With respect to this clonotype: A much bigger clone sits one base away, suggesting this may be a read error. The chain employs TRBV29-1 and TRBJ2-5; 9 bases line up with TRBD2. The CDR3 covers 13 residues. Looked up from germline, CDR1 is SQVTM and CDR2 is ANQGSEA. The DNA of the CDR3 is TGCAGCGTACAGACTAGCGGAGAAGAGGCCCAGTACTTC. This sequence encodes CSVQTSGEEAQYF.

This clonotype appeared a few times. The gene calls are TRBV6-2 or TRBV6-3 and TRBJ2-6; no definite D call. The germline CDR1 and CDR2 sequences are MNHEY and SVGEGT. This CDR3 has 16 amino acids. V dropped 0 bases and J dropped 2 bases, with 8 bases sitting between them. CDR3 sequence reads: CASSYSESAGANVLTF. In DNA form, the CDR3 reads TGTGCCAGCAGTTACTCAGAGTCGGCTGGGGCCAACGTCCTGACTTTC.

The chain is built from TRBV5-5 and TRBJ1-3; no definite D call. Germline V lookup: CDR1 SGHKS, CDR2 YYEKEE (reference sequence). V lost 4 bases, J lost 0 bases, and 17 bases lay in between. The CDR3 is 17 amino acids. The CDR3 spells CASSLEMSASSGNTIYF. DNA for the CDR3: TGTGCCAGCAGCCTGGAGATGTCGGCCAGCTCTGGAAACACCATATATTTT.

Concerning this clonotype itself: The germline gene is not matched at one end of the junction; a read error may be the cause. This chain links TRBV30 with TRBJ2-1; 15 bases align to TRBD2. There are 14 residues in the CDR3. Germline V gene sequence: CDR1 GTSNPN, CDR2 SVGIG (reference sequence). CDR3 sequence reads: CAWRPTGTSGRPVF. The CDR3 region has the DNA TGTGCCTGGAGACCCACCGGGACTAGCGGGAGGCCAGTCTTC.

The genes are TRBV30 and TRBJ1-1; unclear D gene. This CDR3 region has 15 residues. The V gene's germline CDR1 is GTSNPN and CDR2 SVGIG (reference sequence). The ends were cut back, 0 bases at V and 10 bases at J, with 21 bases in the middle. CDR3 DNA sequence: TGTGCCTGGAGTGTAACCTCCCCTCTTCCTACCCGAGCTTTCTTT. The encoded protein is CAWSVTSPLPTRAFF.

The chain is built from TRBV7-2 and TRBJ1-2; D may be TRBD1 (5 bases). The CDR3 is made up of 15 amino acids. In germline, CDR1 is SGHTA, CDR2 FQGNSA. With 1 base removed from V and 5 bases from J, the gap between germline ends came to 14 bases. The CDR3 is CASSLGGGREYGYTF. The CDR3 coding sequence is TGTGCCAGCAGCTTAGGCGGTGGCAGGGAGTATGGCTACACCTTC.

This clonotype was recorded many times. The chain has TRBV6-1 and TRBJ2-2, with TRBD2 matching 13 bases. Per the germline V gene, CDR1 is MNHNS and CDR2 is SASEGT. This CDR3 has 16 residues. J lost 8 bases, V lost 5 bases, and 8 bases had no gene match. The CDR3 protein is CASSPGLAGESGELFF. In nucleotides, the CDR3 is TGTGCCAGCAGTCCCGGACTAGCGGGAGAGTCGGGGGAGCTGTTTTTT.

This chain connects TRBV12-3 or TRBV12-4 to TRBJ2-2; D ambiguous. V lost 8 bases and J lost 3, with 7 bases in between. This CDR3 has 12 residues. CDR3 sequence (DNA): TGTGCCAGCTTACGTCACACCGGGGAGCTGTTTTTT. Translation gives CASLRHTGELFF.

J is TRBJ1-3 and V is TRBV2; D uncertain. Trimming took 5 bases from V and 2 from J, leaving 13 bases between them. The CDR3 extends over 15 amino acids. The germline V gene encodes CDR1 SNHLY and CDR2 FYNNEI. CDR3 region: CASSPVVRAGNTIYF. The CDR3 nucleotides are TGTGCCAGCAGTCCCGTTGTTAGGGCTGGAAACACCATATATTTT.

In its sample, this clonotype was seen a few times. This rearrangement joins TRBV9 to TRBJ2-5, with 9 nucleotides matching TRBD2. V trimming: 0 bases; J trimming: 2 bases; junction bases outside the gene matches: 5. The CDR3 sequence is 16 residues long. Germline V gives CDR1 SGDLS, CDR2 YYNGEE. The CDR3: CASSVGLAVIQETQYF. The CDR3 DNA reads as TGTGCCAGCAGCGTAGGACTAGCGGTTATTCAAGAGACCCAGTACTTC.

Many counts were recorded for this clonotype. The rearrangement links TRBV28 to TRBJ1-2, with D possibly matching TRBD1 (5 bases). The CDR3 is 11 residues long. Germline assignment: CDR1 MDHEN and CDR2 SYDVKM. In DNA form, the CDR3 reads TGTGAGACTGGGGACTTCTATGGCTACACCTTC. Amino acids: CETGDFYGYTF.

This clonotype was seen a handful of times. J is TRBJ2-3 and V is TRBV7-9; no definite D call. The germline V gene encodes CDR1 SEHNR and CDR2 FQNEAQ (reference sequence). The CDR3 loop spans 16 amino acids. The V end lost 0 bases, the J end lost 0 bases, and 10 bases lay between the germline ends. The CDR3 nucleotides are TGTGCCAGCAGCTTAGCGGTCGGGCCTAGCACAGATACGCAGTATTTT. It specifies CASSLAVGPSTDTQYF. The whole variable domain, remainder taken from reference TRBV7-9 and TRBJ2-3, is DTGVSQNPRHKITKRGQNVTFRCDPISEHNRLYWYRQTLGQGPEFLTYFQNEAQLEKSRLLSDRFSAERPKGSFSTLEIQRTEQGDSAMYLCASSLAVGPSTDTQYFGPGTRLTVL.